This T cell receptor beta chain was retrieved from a study of T cells in Graves' hyperthyroidism and ophthalmopathy. TCR beta CDR3 regions were amplified from RNA transcripts. First-round RT-PCR of the TCR CDR3 relied on the HTBI primer set. TCRdb independently ran MiXCR on the multiplex PCR reads; one entry per CDR3 protein. The repertoire holds under 450,000 distinct CDR3 sequences, with about 15% as singletons. This clonotype appeared many times. Germline CDR1 reads LNHDA; CDR2 reads SQIVND (reference sequence). V was pared by 1 base and J by 5 bases, with 14 bases between. This CDR3 is 15 amino acids long.

The sequence came from a woman aged 18-29 years with Graves' hyperthyroidism. The sequenced sample was blood. The chain has TRBV19 and TRBJ1-2; D uncertain. The CDR3 DNA sequence: TGTGCCAGTAGTATAGCGTTGGAGACGCCGTATGGCTACACCTTC. Translated: CASSIALETPYGYTF.